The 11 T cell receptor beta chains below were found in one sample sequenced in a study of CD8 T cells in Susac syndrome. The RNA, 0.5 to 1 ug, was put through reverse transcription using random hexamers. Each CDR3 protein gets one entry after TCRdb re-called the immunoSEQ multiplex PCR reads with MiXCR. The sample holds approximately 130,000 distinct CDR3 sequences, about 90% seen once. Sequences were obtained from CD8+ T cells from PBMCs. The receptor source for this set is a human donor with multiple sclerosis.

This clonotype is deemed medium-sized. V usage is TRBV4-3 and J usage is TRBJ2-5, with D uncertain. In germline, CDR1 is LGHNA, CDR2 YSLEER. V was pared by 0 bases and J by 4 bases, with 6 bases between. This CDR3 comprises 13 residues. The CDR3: CASSQDRVETQYF. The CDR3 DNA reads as TGCGCCAGCAGCCAAGATAGGGTAGAGACCCAGTACTTC.

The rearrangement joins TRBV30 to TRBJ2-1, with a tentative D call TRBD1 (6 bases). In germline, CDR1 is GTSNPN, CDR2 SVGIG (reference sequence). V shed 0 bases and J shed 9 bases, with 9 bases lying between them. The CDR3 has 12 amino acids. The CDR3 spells CAWSVTGFEQFF. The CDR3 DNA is TGTGCCTGGAGTGTTACAGGGTTTGAGCAGTTCTTC.

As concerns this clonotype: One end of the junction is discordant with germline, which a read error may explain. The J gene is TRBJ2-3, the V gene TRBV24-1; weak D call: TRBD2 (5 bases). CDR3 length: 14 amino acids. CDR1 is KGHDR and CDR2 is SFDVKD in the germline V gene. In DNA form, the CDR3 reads TGTGCCACCAGTGATGCGGGCGGCACGGATACGCAGTATTTT. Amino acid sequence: CATSDAGGTDTQYF.

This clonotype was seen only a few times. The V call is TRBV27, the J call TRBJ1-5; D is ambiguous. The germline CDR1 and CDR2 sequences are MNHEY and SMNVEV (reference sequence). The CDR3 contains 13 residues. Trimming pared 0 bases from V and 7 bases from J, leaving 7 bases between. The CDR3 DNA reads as TGTGCCAGCAGTTTATCCCCCTACCAGCCCCAGCATTTT. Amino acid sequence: CASSLSPYQPQHF.

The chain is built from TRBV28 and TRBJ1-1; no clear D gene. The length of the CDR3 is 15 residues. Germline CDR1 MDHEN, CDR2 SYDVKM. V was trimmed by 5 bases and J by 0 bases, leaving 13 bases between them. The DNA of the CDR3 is TGTGCCAGCAGTCCCCTTATATCCTTGAACACTGAAGCTTTCTTT. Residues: CASSPLISLNTEAFF.

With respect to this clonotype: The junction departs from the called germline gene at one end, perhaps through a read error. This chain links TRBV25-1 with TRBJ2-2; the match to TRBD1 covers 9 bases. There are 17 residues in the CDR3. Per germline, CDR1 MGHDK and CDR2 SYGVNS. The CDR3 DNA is TGTGCCAGCAGTGAGTACAACAGGGGGCAGAACACCGGGGAGATGTTTTTT. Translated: CASSEYNRGQNTGEMFF.

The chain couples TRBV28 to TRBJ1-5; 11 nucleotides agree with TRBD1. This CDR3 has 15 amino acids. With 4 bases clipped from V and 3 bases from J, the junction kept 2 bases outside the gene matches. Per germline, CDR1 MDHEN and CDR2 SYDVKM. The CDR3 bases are TGTGCCAGCAGTTGGGACAGGGGGACCAATCAGCCCCAGCATTTT. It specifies CASSWDRGTNQPQHF.

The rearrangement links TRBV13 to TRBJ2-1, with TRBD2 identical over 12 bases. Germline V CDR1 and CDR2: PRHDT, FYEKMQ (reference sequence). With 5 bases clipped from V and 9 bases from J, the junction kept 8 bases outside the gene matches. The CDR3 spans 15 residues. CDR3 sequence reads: CASSPETSGRGEQFF. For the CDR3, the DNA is TGTGCCAGCAGCCCCGAGACTAGCGGGAGAGGTGAGCAGTTCTTC.

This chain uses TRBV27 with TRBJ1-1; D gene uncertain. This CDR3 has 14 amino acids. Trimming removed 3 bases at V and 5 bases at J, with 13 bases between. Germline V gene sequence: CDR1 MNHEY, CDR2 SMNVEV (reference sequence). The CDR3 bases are TGTGCCAGCAGTTTCTCGGGCGTCCAGACTGAAGCTTTCTTT. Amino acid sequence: CASSFSGVQTEAFF.

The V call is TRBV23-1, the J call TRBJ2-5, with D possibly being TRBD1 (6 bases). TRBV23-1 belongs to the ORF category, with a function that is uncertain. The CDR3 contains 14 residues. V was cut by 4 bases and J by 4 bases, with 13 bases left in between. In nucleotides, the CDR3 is TGCGCCAGCAGTCGGATTACAGGGACAGAGACCCAGTACTTC. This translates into CASSRITGTETQYF.

CDR3 in amino acids: CASRGDILWGETQYF. The CDR3 region has the DNA TGTGCCAGCAGAGGGGATATCCTTTGGGGAGAGACCCAGTACTTC. This chain connects TRBV7-6 to TRBJ2-5, with D possibly TRBD1 on 5 matching bases. The V gene's germline CDR1 is SGHVS and CDR2 FNYEAQ. The V end was cut by 6 bases, the J end by 4 bases, with 18 bases between. The CDR3 length is 15 residues.